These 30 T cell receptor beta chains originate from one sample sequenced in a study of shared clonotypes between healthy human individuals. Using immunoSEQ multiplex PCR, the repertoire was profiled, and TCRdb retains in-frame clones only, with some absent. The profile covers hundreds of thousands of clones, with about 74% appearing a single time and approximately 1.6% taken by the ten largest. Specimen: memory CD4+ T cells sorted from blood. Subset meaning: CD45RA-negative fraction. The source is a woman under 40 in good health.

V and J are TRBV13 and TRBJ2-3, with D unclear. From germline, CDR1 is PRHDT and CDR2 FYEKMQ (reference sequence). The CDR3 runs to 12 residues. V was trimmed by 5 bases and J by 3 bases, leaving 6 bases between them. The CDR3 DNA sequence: TGTGCCAGCAGCCAAACTACAGATACGCAGTATTTT. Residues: CASSQTTDTQYF.

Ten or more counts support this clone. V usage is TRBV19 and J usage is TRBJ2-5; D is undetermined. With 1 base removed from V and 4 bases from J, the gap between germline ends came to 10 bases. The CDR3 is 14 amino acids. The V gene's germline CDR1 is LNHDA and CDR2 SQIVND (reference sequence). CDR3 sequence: CASSIGAGPETQYF. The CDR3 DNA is TGTGCCAGTAGTATAGGTGCAGGACCAGAGACCCAGTACTTC. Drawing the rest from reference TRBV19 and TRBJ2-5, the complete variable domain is DGGITQSPKYLFRKEGQNVTLSCEQNLNHDAMYWYRQDPGQGLRLIYYSQIVNDFQKGDIAEGYSVSREKKESFPLTVTSAQKNPTAFYLCASSIGAGPETQYFGPGTRLLVL.

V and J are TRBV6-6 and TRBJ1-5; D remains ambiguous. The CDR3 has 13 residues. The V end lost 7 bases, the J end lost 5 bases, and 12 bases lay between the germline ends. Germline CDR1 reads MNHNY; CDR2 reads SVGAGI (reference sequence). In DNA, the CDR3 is TGTGCCAGCACCTCCGGAGGTTATCAGCCCCAGCATTTT. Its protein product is CASTSGGYQPQHF.

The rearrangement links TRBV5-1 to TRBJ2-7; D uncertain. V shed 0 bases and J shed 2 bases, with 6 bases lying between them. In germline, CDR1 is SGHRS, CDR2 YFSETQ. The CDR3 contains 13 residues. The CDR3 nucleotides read TGCGCCAGCAGCTTGGATGTGACCTACGAGCAGTACTTC. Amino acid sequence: CASSLDVTYEQYF. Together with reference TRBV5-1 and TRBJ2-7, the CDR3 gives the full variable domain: KAGVTQTPRYLIKTRGQQVTLSCSPISGHRSVSWYQQTPGQGLQFLFEYFSETQRNKGNFPGRFSGRQFSNSRSEMNVSTLELGDSALYLCASSLDVTYEQYFGPGTRLTVT.

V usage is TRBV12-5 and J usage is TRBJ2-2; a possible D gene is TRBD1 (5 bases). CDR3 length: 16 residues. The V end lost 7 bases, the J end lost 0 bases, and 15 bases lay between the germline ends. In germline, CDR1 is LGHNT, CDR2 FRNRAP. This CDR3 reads CASAPLGQTNTGELFF. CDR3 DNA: TGTGCTAGTGCCCCACTGGGGCAGACGAACACCGGGGAGCTGTTTTTT.

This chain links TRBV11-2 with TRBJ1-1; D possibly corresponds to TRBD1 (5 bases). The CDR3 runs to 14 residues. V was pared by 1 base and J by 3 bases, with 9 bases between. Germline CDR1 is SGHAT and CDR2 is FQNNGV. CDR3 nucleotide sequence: TGTGCCAGCAGCTTAGGGGACTTATACACTGAAGCTTTCTTT. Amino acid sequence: CASSLGDLYTEAFF.

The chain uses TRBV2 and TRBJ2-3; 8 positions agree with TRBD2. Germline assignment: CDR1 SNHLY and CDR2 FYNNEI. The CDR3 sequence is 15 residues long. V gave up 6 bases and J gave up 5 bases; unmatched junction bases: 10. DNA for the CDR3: TGTGCCAGCAGGTTCCTTAGCGGGAATAGAGATACGCAGTATTTT. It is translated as CASRFLSGNRDTQYF.

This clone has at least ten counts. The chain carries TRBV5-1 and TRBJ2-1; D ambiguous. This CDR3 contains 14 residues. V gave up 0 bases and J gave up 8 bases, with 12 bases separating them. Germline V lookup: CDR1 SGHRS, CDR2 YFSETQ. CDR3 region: CASSLGDWPDEQFF. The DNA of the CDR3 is TGCGCCAGCAGCTTGGGCGACTGGCCTGATGAGCAGTTCTTC.

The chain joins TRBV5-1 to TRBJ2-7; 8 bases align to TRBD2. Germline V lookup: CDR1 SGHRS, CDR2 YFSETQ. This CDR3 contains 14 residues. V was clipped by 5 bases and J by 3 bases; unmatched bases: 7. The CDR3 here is CASSSTGLVYEQYF. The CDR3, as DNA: TGCGCCAGCAGTAGTACGGGACTAGTCTACGAGCAGTACTTC.

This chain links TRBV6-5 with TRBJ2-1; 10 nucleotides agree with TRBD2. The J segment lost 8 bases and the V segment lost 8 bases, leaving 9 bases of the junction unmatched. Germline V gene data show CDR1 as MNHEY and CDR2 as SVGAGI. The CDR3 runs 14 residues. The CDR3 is CASPSPLAGDEQFF. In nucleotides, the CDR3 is TGTGCCAGCCCCTCCCCCCTAGCGGGAGATGAGCAGTTCTTC.

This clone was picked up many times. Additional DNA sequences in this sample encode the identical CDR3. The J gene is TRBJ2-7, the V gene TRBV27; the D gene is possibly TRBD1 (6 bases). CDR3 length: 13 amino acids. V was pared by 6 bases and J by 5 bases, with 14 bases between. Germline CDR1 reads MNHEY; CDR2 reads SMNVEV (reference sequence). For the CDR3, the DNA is TGTGCCAGCAGCTCGAACAGGGTCCACGAGCAGTACTTC. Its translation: CASSSNRVHEQYF.

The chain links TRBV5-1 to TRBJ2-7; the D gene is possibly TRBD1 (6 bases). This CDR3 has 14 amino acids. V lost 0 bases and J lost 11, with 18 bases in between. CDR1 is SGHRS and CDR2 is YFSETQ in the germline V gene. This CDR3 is CASSLGGDTLREYF. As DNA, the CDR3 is TGCGCCAGCAGCTTGGGAGGGGACACCTTAAGGGAGTACTTC.

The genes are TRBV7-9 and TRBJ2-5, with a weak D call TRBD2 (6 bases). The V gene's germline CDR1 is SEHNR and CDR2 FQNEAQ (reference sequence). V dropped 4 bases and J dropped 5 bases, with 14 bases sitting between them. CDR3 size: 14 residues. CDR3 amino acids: CASSSQGGWETQYF. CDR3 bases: TGTGCCAGCAGCTCCCAGGGAGGATGGGAGACCCAGTACTTC.

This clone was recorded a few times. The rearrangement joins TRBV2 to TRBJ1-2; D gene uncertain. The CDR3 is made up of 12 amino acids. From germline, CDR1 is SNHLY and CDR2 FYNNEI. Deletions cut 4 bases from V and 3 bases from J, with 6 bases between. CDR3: CASSVQDYGYTF. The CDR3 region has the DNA TGTGCCAGCAGTGTACAAGACTATGGCTACACCTTC.

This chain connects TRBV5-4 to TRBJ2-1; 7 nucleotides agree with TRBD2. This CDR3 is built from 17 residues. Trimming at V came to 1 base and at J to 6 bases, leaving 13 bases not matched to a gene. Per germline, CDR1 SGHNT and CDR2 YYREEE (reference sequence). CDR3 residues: CASSLPPDWGGFNEQFF. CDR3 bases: TGTGCCAGCAGCTTGCCCCCTGACTGGGGAGGGTTCAATGAGCAGTTCTTC.

The DNA of the CDR3 is TGTGCCAGCAGCCCCCAGGTAAGCTCCTACAATGAGCAGTTCTTC. Its translation: CASSPQVSSYNEQFF. The rearrangement links TRBV11-3 to TRBJ2-1; D gene unclear. The CDR3 is 15 amino acids. Trimming left V 5 bases short and J 0 bases short, with 11 bases between. Germline V gene data show CDR1 as SGHNT and CDR2 as YENEEA.

CDR3 DNA: TGCGCCAGCAGCTTGGTAATGGGGCACGAGCAGTACTTC. This codes for CASSLVMGHEQYF. V and J are TRBV5-1 and TRBJ2-7; maybe TRBD1 (5 bases). Germline V gene sequence: CDR1 SGHRS, CDR2 YFSETQ. Trimming pared 0 bases from V and 5 bases from J, leaving 9 bases between. This CDR3 is 13 amino acids long.

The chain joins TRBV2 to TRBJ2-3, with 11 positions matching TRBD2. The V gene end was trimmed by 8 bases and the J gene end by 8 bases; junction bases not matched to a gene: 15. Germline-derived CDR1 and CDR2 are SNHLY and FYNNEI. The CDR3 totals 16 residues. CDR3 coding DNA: TGTGCCAGCGGGGTGAGTAGCGGGAGGGAGGACCGTACGCAGTATTTT. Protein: CASGVSSGREDRTQYF. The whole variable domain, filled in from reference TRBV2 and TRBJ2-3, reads EPEVTQTPSHQVTQMGQEVILRCVPISNHLYFYWYRQILGQKVEFLVSFYNNEISEKSEIFDDQFSVERPDGSNFTLKIRSTKLEDSAMYFCASGVSSGREDRTQYFGPGTRLTVL.

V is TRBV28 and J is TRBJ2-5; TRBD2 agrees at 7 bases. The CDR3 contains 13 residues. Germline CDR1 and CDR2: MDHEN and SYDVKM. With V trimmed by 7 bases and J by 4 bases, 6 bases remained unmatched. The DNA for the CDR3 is TGTGCCAGCATCGGGGGGTTCCGAGAGACCCAGTACTTC. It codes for CASIGGFRETQYF.

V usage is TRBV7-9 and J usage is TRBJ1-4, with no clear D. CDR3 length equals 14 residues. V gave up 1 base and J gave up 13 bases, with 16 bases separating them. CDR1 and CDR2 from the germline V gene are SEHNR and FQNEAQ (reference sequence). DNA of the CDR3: TGTGCCAGCAGCTTAGATGGCAGCCGCATTGCACTGTTTTTT. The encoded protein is CASSLDGSRIALFF.

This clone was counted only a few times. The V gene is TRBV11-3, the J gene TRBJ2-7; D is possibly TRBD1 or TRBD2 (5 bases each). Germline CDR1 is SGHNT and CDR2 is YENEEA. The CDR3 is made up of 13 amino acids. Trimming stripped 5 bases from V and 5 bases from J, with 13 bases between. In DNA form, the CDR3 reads TGTGCCAGCAGCCCCCAGGTGGGGGACGAGCAGTACTTC. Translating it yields CASSPQVGDEQYF.

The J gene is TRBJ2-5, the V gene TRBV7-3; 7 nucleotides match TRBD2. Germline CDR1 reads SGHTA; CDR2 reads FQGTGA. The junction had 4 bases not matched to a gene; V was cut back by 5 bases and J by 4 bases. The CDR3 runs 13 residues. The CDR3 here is CASSRGELETQYF. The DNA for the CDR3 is TGTGCCAGCAGCCGGGGGGAGCTAGAGACCCAGTACTTC.

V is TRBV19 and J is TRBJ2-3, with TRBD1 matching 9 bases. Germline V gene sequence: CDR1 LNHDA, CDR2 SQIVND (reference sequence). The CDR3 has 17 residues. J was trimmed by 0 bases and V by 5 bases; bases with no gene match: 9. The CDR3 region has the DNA TGTGCCAGTAGTCGAACCGGGACAGGGTCTAGCACAGATACGCAGTATTTT. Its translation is CASSRTGTGSSTDTQYF.

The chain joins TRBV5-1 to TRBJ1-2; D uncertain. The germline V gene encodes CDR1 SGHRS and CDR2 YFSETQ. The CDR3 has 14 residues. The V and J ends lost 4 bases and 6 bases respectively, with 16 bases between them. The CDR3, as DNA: TGCGCCAGCAGCCAGAATGGGAAGGGTAATGGCTACACCTTC. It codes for CASSQNGKGNGYTF.

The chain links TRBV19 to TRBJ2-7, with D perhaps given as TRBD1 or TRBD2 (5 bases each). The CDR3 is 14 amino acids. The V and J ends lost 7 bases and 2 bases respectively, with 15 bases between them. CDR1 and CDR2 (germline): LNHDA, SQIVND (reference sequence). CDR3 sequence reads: CASTTGPAAYEQYF. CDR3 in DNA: TGTGCCAGTACTACGGGACCCGCGGCCTACGAGCAGTACTTC.

This chain's CDR3 is CASRTYIGGEEQFF. CDR3 bases: TGTGCCAGCAGAACCTACATAGGGGGGGAAGAGCAGTTCTTC. The chain recombines TRBV6-1 with TRBJ2-1; possible D gene TRBD2, 7 bases. Germline lookup yields CDR1 MNHNS and CDR2 SASEGT. V shed 6 bases and J shed 10 bases, with 19 bases lying between them. The CDR3 sequence is 14 residues long.

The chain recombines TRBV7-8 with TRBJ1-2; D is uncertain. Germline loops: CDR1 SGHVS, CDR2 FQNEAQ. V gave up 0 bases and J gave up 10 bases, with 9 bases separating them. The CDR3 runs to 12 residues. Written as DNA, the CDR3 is TGTGCCAGCAGCTTAGCGAATGGTTACTACACCTTC. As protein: CASSLANGYYTF.

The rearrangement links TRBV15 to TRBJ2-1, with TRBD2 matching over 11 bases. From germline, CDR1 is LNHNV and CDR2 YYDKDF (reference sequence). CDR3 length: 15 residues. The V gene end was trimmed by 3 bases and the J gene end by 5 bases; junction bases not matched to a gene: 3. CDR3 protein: CATSRGLAENNEQFF. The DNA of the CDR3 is TGTGCCACCAGCAGGGGACTAGCGGAAAACAATGAGCAGTTCTTC. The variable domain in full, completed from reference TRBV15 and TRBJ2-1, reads DAMVIQNPRYQVTQFGKPVTLSCSQTLNHNVMYWYQQKSSQAPKLLFHYYDKDFNNEADTPDNFQSRRPNTSFCFLDIRSPGLGDTAMYLCATSRGLAENNEQFFGPGTRLTVL.

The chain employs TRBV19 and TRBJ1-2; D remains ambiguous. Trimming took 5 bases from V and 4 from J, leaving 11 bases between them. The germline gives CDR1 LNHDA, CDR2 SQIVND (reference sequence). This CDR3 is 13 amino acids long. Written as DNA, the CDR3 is TGTGCCAGTAGTTTTCAACCGGGCTATGGCTACACCTTC. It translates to CASSFQPGYGYTF. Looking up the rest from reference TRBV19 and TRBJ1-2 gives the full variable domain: DGGITQSPKYLFRKEGQNVTLSCEQNLNHDAMYWYRQDPGQGLRLIYYSQIVNDFQKGDIAEGYSVSREKKESFPLTVTSAQKNPTAFYLCASSFQPGYGYTFGSGTRLTVV.

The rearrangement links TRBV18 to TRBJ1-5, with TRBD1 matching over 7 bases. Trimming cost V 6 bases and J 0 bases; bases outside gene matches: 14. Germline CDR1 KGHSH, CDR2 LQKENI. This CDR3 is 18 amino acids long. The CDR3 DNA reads TGTGCCAGCTCCCGCGACAGGGTGAAGGGCGATAGCAATCAGCCCCAGCATTTT. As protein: CASSRDRVKGDSNQPQHF.